The following is a T cell receptor (beta chain) sequence with its context. CDR3 length: 15 amino acids. The V gene's germline CDR1 is MGHDK and CDR2 SYGVNS. The germline V and J ends were trimmed by 2 bases and 0 bases, with 8 bases remaining between them. This entry is derived from a study of cytomegalovirus exposure and HLA in healthy donors. The PCR ran on 60 Vbeta and 13 Jbeta primers. Libraries were prepared by immunoSEQ multiplex PCR; TCRdb keeps only in-frame clonotypes and omits some of them. Of 170,000 or so clones in the sample, less than 85% were seen once. The TCR comes from a boy aged 5 to 17 in good health and CMV-seronegative. V gene TRBV25-1 combines with J gene TRBJ1-5, with a possible D match to TRBD1 (6 bases). What was sequenced was PBMCs. CDR3: CASSEGQYSNQPQHF. The DNA for the CDR3 is TGTGCCAGCAGTGAAGGACAGTATAGCAATCAGCCCCAGCATTTT.